The rows below give T cell receptor beta chains drawn from one sample of a study of T cell responses to AZD1222 COVID-19 vaccine. Only in-frame clones appear in the TCRdb table, and some are missing; sequencing was by immunoSEQ multiplex PCR. The sample has some 140,000 clones; 70% to 90% are singletons. The sample in question was peripheral blood, obtained on day 0 of AZD1222 vaccination. The origin of the receptors is an adult in good health. CDR3s include the opening cysteine and the closing phenylalanine or tryptophan. A D gene is named only where the DNA matches it firmly. Clone size is shown for a subset of rows, as once, few, many or a class of expanded clone.

TGTGCCAGCAGCCAAGAACTACAAGGAACAGGGGGGTATGGCTACACCTTC | CASSQELQGTGGYGYTF | TRBJ1-2 | TRBV4-2 | - | TRBD1
TGTGCCAGCAGCTGGGGACGGTCAGACAATGAGCAGTTCTTC | CASSWGRSDNEQFF | TRBJ2-1 | TRBV7-9 | - | -
TGCGCCAGCAGCCCCGCCGGGATGGGTCAAGAGACCCAGTACTTC | CASSPAGMGQETQYF | TRBJ2-5 | TRBV5-1 | - | -
TGTGCCAGCAGCTTAGTGGGGACAGGGGAACAGCCCCAGCATTTT | CASSLVGTGEQPQHF | TRBJ1-5 | TRBV7-8 | - | TRBD1
TGCAGCGCCGGGGACAGAAACATTCAGTACTTC | CSAGDRNIQYF | TRBJ2-4 | TRBV29-1 | - | TRBD1
TGTGCCAGCAGCCAAGCAAGACAGGGCCTTGGGTTCTTT | CASSQARQGLGFF | TRBJ1-1 | TRBV3-1/TRBV3-2 | once | TRBD1
TGTGCCAGCCGTTTGACAGTCTCTAATCCTGGAAACACCATATATTTT | CASRLTVSNPGNTIYF | TRBJ1-3 | TRBV7-2 | - | -
TGTGCCAGCAGCGCCCGTAGGACAGGAGGTGATGCTTTCTTT | CASSARRTGGDAFF | TRBJ1-1 | TRBV6-2/TRBV6-3 | - | TRBD1
TGTGCCAGCTCACCGCAGTCTGTTGGTAATGAGCAGTTCTTC | CASSPQSVGNEQFF | TRBJ2-1 | TRBV18 | - | -
TGTGCCAGCAGTCTAGCGGGAGAAACAGATACGCAGTATTTT | CASSLAGETDTQYF | TRBJ2-3 | TRBV2 | few | TRBD2
TGTGCCAGCAAGATCCTCAGGGGGAACACTGAAGCTTTCTTT | CASKILRGNTEAFF | TRBJ1-1 | TRBV27 | - | -
TGCAGTGCTAGCCCAGAAGAAGCTTTCTTT | CSASPEEAFF | TRBJ1-1 | TRBV20-1 | - | -
TGTGCCAGCAGCGCAGGCTCACCCCTCCACTTT | CASSAGSPLHF | TRBJ1-6 | TRBV9 | - | -
TGCGCCAGCAGTGACCAACGGCCATATGTCAATGAGCAGTTCTTC | CASSDQRPYVNEQFF | TRBJ2-1 | TRBV10-2 | - | -
TGTGCCAGCTCACCATATTTACAGGGGGCGTCTTGGACTGAAGCTTTCTTT | CASSPYLQGASWTEAFF | TRBJ1-1 | TRBV18 | - | TRBD1
TGTGCCAGCAGCCCTCCCGGGACAGCGAACACTGAAGCTTTCTTT | CASSPPGTANTEAFF | TRBJ1-1 | TRBV3-1/TRBV3-2 | - | TRBD1
TGTGCCAGCAGCCAAGAGTCGAGGCTAGCCCTCCACTTT | CASSQESRLALHF | TRBJ1-6 | TRBV14 | - | -
TGTGCCAGCGCGCAAGGAGGGACAGGGTATGAAAAACTGTTTTTT | CASAQGGTGYEKLFF | TRBJ1-4 | TRBV6-5 | - | TRBD1
TGTGCCAGCAGCTTGCAGGGAGGCAATCAGCCCCAGCATTTT | CASSLQGGNQPQHF | TRBJ1-5 | TRBV5-4 | - | -
TGTGCCACAGGGACTAATGAAAAACTGTTTTTT | CATGTNEKLFF | TRBJ1-4 | TRBV12-3/TRBV12-4 | - | -